This TCR beta chain was captured in a study of STAT5B mutations in CD4+ large granular lymphocyte leukemia. The CDR3 extends over 17 amino acids. This clone was recorded once. The assay was immunoSEQ multiplex PCR, and TCRdb's table has in-frame clones only and misses some. Among about 29,000 clones listed, 70% to 85% were seen once. Sequencing was performed on CD4+ T cells from blood buffy coats. The clonotype comes from a human donor in good health. The gene calls are TRBV21-1 and TRBJ2-5; the D call in the table, TRBD2, was not verified against the DNA. TRBV21-1 corresponds to a pseudogene. CDR3 coding DNA: TGTGCCAGCAGCTCCGGAGGCCTGCATACTCGCCAAGAGACCCAGTACTTC. This gives the protein CASSSGGLHTRQETQYF.